This T cell receptor beta chain was obtained from a study of monozygotic twins with inflammatory bowel disease. TCRdb derives one entry per CDR3 protein from the 5' RACE reads, leaving out DNA. The specimen's table records around 200,000 distinct CDR3 sequences. The germline V gene encodes CDR1 MNHEY and CDR2 SVGAGI. This CDR3 contains 16 residues. T cells were not sorted, and total RNA was isolated straight from whole blood. This TCR came from a human donor with ulcerative colitis or Crohn's disease, or a healthy co-twin of an affected twin (not recorded which). The rearrangement joins TRBV6-5 to TRBJ1-5. The specimen was blood. The CDR3 loop reads CASSYRASRDNQPQHF.